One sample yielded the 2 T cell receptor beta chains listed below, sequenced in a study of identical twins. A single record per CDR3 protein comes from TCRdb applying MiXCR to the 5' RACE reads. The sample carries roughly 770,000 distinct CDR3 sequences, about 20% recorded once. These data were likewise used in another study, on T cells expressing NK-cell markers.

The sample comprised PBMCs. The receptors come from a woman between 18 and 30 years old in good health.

CDR3 sequence: CASSLPDSTYEQYF. The CDR3 nucleotides read TGTGCCAGCAGTCTTCCGGACTCCACCTACGAGCAGTACTTC. The V gene is TRBV6-1, the J gene TRBJ2-7; weak D call: TRBD2 (5 bases). The length of the CDR3 is 14 residues. Trimming took 5 bases from V and 2 from J, leaving 13 bases between them. Per the germline V gene, CDR1 is MNHNS and CDR2 is SASEGT.

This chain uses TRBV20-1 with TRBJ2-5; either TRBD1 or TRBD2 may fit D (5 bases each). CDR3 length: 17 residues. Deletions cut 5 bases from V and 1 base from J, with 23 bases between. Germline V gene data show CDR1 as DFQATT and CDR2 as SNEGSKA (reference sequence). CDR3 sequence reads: CSAQKPSGTASQETQYF. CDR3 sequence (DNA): TGCAGTGCTCAGAAGCCCTCCGGGACCGCCAGCCAAGAGACCCAGTACTTC.